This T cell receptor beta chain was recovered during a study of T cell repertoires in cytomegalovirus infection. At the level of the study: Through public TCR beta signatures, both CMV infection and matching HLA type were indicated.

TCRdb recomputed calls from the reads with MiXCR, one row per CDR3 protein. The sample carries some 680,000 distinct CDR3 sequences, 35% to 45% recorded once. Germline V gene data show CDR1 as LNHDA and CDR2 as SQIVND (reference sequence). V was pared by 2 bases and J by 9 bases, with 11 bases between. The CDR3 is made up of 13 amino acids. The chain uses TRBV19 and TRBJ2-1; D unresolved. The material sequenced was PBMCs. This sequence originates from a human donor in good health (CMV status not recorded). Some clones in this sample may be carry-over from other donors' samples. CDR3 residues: CASSISDGGEQFF. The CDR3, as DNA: TGTGCCAGTAGTATATCGGACGGCGGTGAGCAGTTCTTC. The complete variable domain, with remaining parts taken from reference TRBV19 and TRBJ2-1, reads DGGITQSPKYLFRKEGQNVTLSCEQNLNHDAMYWYRQDPGQGLRLIYYSQIVNDFQKGDIAEGYSVSREKKESFPLTVTSAQKNPTAFYLCASSISDGGEQFFGPGTRLTVL.